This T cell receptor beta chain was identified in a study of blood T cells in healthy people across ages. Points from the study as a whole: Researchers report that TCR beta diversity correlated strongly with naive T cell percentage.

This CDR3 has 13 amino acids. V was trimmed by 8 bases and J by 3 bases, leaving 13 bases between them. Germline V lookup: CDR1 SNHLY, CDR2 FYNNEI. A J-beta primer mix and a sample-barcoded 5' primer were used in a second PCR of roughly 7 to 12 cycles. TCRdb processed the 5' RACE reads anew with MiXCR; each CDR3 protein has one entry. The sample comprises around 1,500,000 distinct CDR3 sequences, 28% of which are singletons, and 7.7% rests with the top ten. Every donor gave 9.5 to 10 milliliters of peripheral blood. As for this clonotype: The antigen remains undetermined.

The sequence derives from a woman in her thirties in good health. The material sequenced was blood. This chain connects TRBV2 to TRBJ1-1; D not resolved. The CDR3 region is CASGNDGDTEAFF. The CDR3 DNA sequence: TGTGCCAGCGGCAACGACGGGGACACTGAAGCTTTCTTT.